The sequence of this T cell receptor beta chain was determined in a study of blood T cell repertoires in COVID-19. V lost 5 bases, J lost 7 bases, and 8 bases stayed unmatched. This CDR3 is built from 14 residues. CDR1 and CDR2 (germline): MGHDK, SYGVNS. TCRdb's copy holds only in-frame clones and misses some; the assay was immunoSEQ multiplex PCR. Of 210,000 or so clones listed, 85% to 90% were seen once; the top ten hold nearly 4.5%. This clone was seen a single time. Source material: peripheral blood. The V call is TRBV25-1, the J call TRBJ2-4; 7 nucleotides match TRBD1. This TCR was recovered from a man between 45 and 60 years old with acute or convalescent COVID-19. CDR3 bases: TGTGCCAGCAGTCAAGGGGGCAAGTCGAACATTCAGTACTTC. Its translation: CASSQGGKSNIQYF. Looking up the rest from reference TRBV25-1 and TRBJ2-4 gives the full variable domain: EADIYQTPRYLVIGTGKKITLECSQTMGHDKMYWYQQDPGMELHLIHYSYGVNSTEKGDLSSESTVSRIRTEHFPLTLESARPSHTSQYLCASSQGGKSNIQYFGAGTRLSVL.